Listed below are T cell receptor beta chains from one sample, sequenced in a study of T-cell memory formation after mild COVID-19. TCRdb processed the 5' RACE reads anew with MiXCR; each CDR3 protein has one entry. The sample consists of over 450,000 distinct CDR3 sequences, around 21% of them appearing once. Sequenced input: PBMCs or a T cell subset sorted from them (not recorded which). The origin of the receptors is an adult woman who had mild COVID-19 (a few samples of this study predate the infection). Cell type and time point are not known. Both conserved end residues are part of each CDR3. Fields, in order: clone size, D gene, J gene, V gene, CDR3 DNA, CDR3 protein. D genes are given only for firm matches. Where a row states a size, it is once, few, many or the class of an expanded clone; other rows omit it.

many,TRBD2,TRBJ2-1,TRBV7-6,TGTGCCAGCAGCCGGACTAGCGGGGTCTACAATGAGCAGTTCTTC,CASSRTSGVYNEQFF
few,.,TRBJ2-7,TRBV24-1,TGTGCCACCAGTGATCGAAGCCGGGACGGCTCCTACGAGCAGTACTTC,CATSDRSRDGSYEQYF
.,.,TRBJ1-1,TRBV5-1,TGCGCCAGCAGCTTAGGGTTTGTGAACACTGAAGCTTTCTTT,CASSLGFVNTEAFF
few,.,TRBJ1-6,TRBV12-3/TRBV12-4,TGTGCCAGCAGACCAACGGGGGATCTACCCCTCCACTTT,CASRPTGDLPLHF
few,TRBD2,TRBJ2-7,TRBV12-3/TRBV12-4,TGTGCCAGCAGCGGACTAGCTGACGAGCAGTACTTC,CASSGLADEQYF
.,.,TRBJ2-7,TRBV20-1,TGCAGTGCTATAACAGGCTCCGTACCCTACGAGCAGTACTTC,CSAITGSVPYEQYF
.,TRBD2,TRBJ2-2,TRBV7-2,TGTGCCAGCAGCTTGAGACTAGCGGGAGACGGGGAGCTGTTTTTT,CASSLRLAGDGELFF
few,TRBD2,TRBJ2-5,TRBV29-1,TGCAGCGTTGGGACTAGCGGGAAAGAGACCCAGTACTTC,CSVGTSGKETQYF
few,.,TRBJ1-2,TRBV5-1,TGCGCCAGCAGCTTGGCTTGGAGGACTAACTATGGCTACACCTTC,CASSLAWRTNYGYTF
.,.,TRBJ2-1,TRBV6-5,TGTGCCAGCAGTTACTCCGACACCATTTACAATGAGCAGTTCTTC,CASSYSDTIYNEQFF
.,.,TRBJ2-7,TRBV29-1,TGCAGCGTTGAGGGATGGGGAAGCTCCTACGAGCAGTACTTC,CSVEGWGSSYEQYF
.,.,TRBJ1-1,TRBV7-8,TGTGCCAGCAGCTTAGATTTGGGCAGGGACTCCACTGAAGCTTTCTTT,CASSLDLGRDSTEAFF
.,.,TRBJ2-1,TRBV10-3,TGTGCCATCAAATCAGGTGACCACAATGAGCAGTTCTTC,CAIKSGDHNEQFF